These 22 T cell receptor beta chains originate from one sample sequenced in a study of T cells expressing NK-cell markers. TCRdb reprocessed the 5' RACE reads and stores each CDR3 protein as one record, lacking DNA. Here the sample table reports some 460,000 distinct CDR3 sequences. The sequenced sample consisted of blood T cells: a sorted CD56 or NKG2C T cell subset, CD4+ or CD8+ T cells, or bulk PBMC T cells (not recorded which). All receptors come from a woman aged 50 to 60 in good health.

The genes are TRBV6-1 and TRBJ2-1; with no DNA, the TCRdb D assignment of TRBD2 cannot be verified. Per the germline V gene, CDR1 is MNHNS and CDR2 is SASEGT. The CDR3 sequence is 16 residues long. CDR3 residues: CASRSLRRLAGWEQFF.

The rearrangement uses TRBV7-6 and TRBJ2-2. Germline V lookup: CDR1 SGHVS, CDR2 FNYEAQ. The CDR3 totals 16 residues. CDR3 amino acids: CASSFGDASNTGELFF.

This CDR3 reads CASSQSGPGEKLFF. This chain links TRBV3-1 with TRBJ1-4; TCRdb outputs TRBD1, but without DNA this stays unchecked. Germline V gene lookup returns CDR1 LGHDT and CDR2 YNNKEL (reference sequence). The CDR3 covers 14 residues.

The chain is built from TRBV27 and TRBJ2-5; with no DNA, the TCRdb D assignment of TRBD2 cannot be verified. This CDR3 region has 12 residues. CDR1 and CDR2 (germline): MNHEY, SMNVEV (reference sequence). The CDR3: CARGLPLGTQYF.

The rearrangement links TRBV6-2 or TRBV6-3 to TRBJ2-7; TCRdb calls TRBD1, which cannot be checked without DNA. The CDR3 is 13 amino acids. Germline CDR1 and CDR2: MNHEY and SVGEGT. CDR3 residues: CASRRDPLYEQYF.

J is TRBJ2-2 and V is TRBV7-6. The CDR3 is made up of 15 amino acids. Germline CDR1 SGHVS, CDR2 FNYEAQ. The CDR3 sequence: CASSLVSSHTGELFF.

The chain has TRBV12-5 and TRBJ1-5; TCRdb's D call, TRBD1, is unchecked because there is no DNA. The CDR3 extends over 15 amino acids. CDR1 is LGHNT and CDR2 is FRNRAP in the germline V gene. The CDR3 sequence is CASGADGGRNQPQHF.

This chain joins TRBV24-1 and TRBJ2-3; TCRdb's D gene call, TRBD1, goes unchecked for lack of DNA. Germline values: CDR1 KGHDR, CDR2 SFDVKD. The CDR3 loop spans 15 amino acids. The CDR3 reads CATSDTGSGTDTQYF.

The chain is built from TRBV5-1 and TRBJ2-3; TCRdb returns TRBD2, unconfirmable since there is no DNA. CDR3 length: 15 amino acids. Germline V gives CDR1 SGHRS, CDR2 YFSETQ. The chain's CDR3 is CASSGGLAGTDTQYF.

V and J are TRBV18 and TRBJ1-1. Per the germline V gene, CDR1 is KGHSH and CDR2 is LQKENI. The CDR3 loop spans 14 amino acids. The CDR3: CASSPPGPAAGAFF.

The rearrangement links TRBV27 to TRBJ2-5; TCRdb's D call, TRBD2, is unchecked because there is no DNA. The CDR3 runs 14 residues. Germline V gives CDR1 MNHEY, CDR2 SMNVEV (reference sequence). The chain's CDR3 is CASSKTGGGETQYF.

The chain recombines TRBV4-1 with TRBJ2-3. CDR1 and CDR2 from the germline V gene are MGHRA and YSYEKL. The length of the CDR3 is 18 residues. CDR3: CASSQVRVRRYGTDTQYF.

This rearrangement joins TRBV4-1 to TRBJ2-1; the D call of TRBD1 rests on TCRdb alone, since no DNA is present to check it. From germline, CDR1 is MGHRA and CDR2 YSYEKL. The CDR3 is made up of 16 amino acids. CDR3 in amino acids: CASSHGILGGYNEQFF.

This chain connects TRBV2 to TRBJ2-3; TCRdb outputs TRBD1, but without DNA this stays unchecked. The CDR3 covers 14 residues. Looked up from germline, CDR1 is SNHLY and CDR2 is FYNNEI. CDR3 sequence reads: CASRTDTFTDTQYF.

The rearrangement joins TRBV27 to TRBJ1-5; as DNA is missing, the TRBD1 call by TCRdb cannot be tested. This CDR3 spans 15 amino acids. Germline CDR1 and CDR2: MNHEY and SMNVEV (reference sequence). This CDR3 is CASSFNLQGNQPQHF.

The chain is built from TRBV19 and TRBJ1-6. The CDR3 is 16 residues long. Looked up from germline, CDR1 is LNHDA and CDR2 is SQIVND (reference sequence). The CDR3 sequence: CASSIRPGTTNSPLHF.

The V gene is TRBV9, the J gene TRBJ2-7; TCRdb's D gene call, TRBD1, goes unchecked for lack of DNA. CDR3 size: 14 residues. Per the germline V gene, CDR1 is SGDLS and CDR2 is YYNGEE. CDR3 loop: CASSVAGKGYEQYF.

The chain uses TRBV2 and TRBJ2-1; with no DNA, the TCRdb D assignment of TRBD1 cannot be verified. The CDR3 extends over 14 amino acids. From germline, CDR1 is SNHLY and CDR2 FYNNEI. CDR3 loop: CASSTGRIYNEQFF. Full variable domain (outside the CDR3, taken from reference TRBV2 and TRBJ2-1): EPEVTQTPSHQVTQMGQEVILRCVPISNHLYFYWYRQILGQKVEFLVSFYNNEISEKSEIFDDQFSVERPDGSNFTLKIRSTKLEDSAMYFCASSTGRIYNEQFFGPGTRLTVL.

The chain uses TRBV11-2 and TRBJ2-3; no DNA is available, so the TRBD2 call from TCRdb remains unchecked. From germline, CDR1 is SGHAT and CDR2 FQNNGV. The CDR3 loop spans 14 amino acids. The CDR3 sequence is CASSLGGRRDTQYF.

The V gene is TRBV10-1, the J gene TRBJ2-3; lacking DNA, the TRBD2 call made by TCRdb goes unchecked. Germline assignment: CDR1 WNHNN and CDR2 SYGVQD (reference sequence). The CDR3 extends over 16 amino acids. The CDR3 loop is CASSRRTSGTTDTQYF.

This chain connects TRBV5-1 to TRBJ1-1; TCRdb calls TRBD1, which cannot be checked without DNA. CDR3 length: 16 amino acids. CDR1 is SGHRS, CDR2 YFSETQ, per germline. CDR3 amino acids: CASSLERLARGAEAFF.

V is TRBV12-3 or TRBV12-4 and J is TRBJ2-2; TCRdb outputs TRBD2, but without DNA this stays unchecked. This CDR3 region has 16 residues. CDR3 in amino acids: CASRPGTYRNTGELFF.